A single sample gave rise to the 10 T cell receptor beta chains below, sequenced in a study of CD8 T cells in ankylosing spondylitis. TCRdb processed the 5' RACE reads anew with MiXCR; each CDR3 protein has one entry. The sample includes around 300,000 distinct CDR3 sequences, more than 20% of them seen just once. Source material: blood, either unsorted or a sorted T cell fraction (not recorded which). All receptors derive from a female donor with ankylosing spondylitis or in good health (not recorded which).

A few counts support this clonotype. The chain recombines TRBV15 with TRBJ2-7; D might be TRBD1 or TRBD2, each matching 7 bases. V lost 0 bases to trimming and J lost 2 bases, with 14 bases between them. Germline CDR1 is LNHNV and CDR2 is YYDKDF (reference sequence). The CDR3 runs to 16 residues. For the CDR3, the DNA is TGTGCCACCAGCAGAGATAAGCGGGACAGACCCTACGAGCAGTACTTC. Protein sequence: CATSRDKRDRPYEQYF.

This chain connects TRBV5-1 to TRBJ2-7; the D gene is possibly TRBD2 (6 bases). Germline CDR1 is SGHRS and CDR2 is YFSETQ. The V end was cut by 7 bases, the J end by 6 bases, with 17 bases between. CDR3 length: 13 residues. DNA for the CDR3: TGCGCCAGCCGACTATCAGAGGGAGGCGAGCAGTACTTC. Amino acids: CASRLSEGGEQYF.

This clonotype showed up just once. Written as DNA, the CDR3 is TGTGCCAGCGACAAGGGGCAGGGAGTTAGTCGGGCCCAGTACTTC. Encoded protein: CASDKGQGVSRAQYF. V usage is TRBV2 and J usage is TRBJ2-5; D assignment may be TRBD1 or TRBD2 (5 bases each). Trimming removed 8 bases at V and 9 bases at J, with 25 bases between. Germline lookup yields CDR1 SNHLY and CDR2 FYNNEI. This CDR3 has 15 residues. Filled out from reference TRBV2 and TRBJ2-5, the complete variable domain reads EPEVTQTPSHQVTQMGQEVILRCVPISNHLYFYWYRQILGQKVEFLVSFYNNEISEKSEIFDDQFSVERPDGSNFTLKIRSTKLEDSAMYFCASDKGQGVSRAQYFGPGTRLLVL.

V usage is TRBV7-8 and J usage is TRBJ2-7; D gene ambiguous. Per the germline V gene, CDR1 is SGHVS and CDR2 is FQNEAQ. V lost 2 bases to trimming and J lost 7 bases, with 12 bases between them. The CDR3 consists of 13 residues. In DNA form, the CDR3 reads TGTGCCAGCAGCTTACCGCCACGCGTGGAGCAGTACTTC. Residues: CASSLPPRVEQYF.

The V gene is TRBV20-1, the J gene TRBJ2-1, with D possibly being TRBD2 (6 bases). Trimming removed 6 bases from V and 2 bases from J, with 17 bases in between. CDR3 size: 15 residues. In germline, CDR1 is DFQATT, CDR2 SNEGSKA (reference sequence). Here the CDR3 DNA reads TGCAGTGCCCCGACCGGGAGCGGAGCCTACAATGAGCAGTTCTTC. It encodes CSAPTGSGAYNEQFF.

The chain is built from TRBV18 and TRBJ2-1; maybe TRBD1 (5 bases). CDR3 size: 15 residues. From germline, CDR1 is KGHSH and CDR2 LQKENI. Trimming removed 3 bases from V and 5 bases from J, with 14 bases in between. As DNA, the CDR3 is TGTGCCAGCTCACCGCTCCAGGGATCGGACAATGAGCAGTTCTTC. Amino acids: CASSPLQGSDNEQFF.

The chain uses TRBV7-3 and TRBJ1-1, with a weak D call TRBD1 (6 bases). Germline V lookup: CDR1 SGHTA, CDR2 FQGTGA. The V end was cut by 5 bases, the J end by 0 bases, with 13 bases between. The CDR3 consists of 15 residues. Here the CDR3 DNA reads TGTGCCAGCAGCCCTTTAGGGGGAATGAACACTGAAGCTTTCTTT. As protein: CASSPLGGMNTEAFF.

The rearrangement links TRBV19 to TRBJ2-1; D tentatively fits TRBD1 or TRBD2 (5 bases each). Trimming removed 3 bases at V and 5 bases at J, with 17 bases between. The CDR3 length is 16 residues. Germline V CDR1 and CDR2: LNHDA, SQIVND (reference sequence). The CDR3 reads CASSIWGGGSNNEQFF. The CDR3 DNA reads TGTGCCAGTAGTATTTGGGGCGGAGGTTCCAACAATGAGCAGTTCTTC.

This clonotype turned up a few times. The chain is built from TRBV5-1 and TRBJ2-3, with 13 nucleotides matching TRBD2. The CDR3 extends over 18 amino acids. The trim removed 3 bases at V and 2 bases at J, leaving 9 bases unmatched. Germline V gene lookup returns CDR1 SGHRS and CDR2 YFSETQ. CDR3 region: CASSSGLAGALFTDTQYF. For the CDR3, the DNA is TGCGCCAGCAGCTCAGGACTAGCGGGAGCCCTATTCACAGATACGCAGTATTTT.

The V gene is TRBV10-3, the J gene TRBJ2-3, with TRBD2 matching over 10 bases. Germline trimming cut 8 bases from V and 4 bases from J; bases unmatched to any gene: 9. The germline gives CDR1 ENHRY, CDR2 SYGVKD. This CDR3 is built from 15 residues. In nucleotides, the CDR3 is TGTGCCATCGGTAAAGCGGGAGGGCATTCAGATACGCAGTATTTT. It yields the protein CAIGKAGGHSDTQYF.